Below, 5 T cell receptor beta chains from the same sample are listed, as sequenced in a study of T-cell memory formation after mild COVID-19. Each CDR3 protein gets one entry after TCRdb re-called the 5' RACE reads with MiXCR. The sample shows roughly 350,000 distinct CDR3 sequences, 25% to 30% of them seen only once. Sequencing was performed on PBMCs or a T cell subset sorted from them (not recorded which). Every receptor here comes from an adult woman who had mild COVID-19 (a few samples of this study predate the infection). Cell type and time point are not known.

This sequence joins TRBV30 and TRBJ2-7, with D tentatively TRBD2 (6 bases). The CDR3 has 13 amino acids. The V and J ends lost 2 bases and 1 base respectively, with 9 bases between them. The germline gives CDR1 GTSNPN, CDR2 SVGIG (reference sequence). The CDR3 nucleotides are TGTGCCTGGAGTCCTGGGACTTCCTACGAGCAGTACTTC. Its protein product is CAWSPGTSYEQYF.

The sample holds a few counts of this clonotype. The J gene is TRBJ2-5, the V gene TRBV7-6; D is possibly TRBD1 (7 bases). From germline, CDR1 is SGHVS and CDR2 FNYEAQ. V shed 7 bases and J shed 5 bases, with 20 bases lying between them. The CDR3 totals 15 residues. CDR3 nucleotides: TGTGCCAGCATCTCAGGGGGGCTGGCTGGGGAGACCCAGTACTTC. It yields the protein CASISGGLAGETQYF.

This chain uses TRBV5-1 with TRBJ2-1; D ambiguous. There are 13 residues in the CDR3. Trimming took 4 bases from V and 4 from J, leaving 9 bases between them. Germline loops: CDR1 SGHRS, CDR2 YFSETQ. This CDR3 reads CASSPLGYNEQFF. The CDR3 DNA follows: TGCGCCAGCAGCCCGCTGGGATACAATGAGCAGTTCTTC.

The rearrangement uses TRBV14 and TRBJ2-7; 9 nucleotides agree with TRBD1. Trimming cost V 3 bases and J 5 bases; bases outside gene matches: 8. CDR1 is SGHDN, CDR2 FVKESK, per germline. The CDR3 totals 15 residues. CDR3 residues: CASSHWGTGLHEQYF. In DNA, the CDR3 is TGTGCCAGCAGCCATTGGGGGACAGGGCTCCACGAGCAGTACTTC.

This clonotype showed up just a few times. Here the CDR3 DNA reads TGTGCCAGCAGCTTCGCTAGCGGGGGGGTCACCGGGGAGCTGTTTTTT. It is translated as CASSFASGGVTGELFF. The genes are TRBV7-6 and TRBJ2-2; 12 bases map to TRBD2. CDR1 and CDR2 (germline): SGHVS, FNYEAQ. The V and J ends lost 3 bases and 4 bases, in that order; junction bases with no gene match: 3. This CDR3 comprises 16 residues. The whole variable domain, remainder taken from reference TRBV7-6 and TRBJ2-2, is GAGVSQSPRYKVTKRGQDVALRCDPISGHVSLYWYRQALGQGPEFLTYFNYEAQQDKSGLPNDRFSAERPEGSISTLTIQRTEQRDSAMYRCASSFASGGVTGELFFGEGSRLTVL.